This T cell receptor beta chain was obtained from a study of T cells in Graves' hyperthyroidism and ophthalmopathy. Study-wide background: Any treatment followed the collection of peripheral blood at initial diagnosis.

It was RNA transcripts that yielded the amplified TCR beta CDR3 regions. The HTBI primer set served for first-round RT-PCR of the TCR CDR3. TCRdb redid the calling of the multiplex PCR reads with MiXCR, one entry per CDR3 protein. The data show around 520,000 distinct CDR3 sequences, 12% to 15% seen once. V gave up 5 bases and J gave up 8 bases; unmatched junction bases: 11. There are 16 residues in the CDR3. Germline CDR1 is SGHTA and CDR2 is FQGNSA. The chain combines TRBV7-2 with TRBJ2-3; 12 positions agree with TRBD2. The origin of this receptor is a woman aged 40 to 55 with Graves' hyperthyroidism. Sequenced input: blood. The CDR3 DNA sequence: TGTGCCAGCAGCCAACTCCCTAGCGGGAGGGGGGGTACGCAGTATTTT. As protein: CASSQLPSGRGGTQYF.